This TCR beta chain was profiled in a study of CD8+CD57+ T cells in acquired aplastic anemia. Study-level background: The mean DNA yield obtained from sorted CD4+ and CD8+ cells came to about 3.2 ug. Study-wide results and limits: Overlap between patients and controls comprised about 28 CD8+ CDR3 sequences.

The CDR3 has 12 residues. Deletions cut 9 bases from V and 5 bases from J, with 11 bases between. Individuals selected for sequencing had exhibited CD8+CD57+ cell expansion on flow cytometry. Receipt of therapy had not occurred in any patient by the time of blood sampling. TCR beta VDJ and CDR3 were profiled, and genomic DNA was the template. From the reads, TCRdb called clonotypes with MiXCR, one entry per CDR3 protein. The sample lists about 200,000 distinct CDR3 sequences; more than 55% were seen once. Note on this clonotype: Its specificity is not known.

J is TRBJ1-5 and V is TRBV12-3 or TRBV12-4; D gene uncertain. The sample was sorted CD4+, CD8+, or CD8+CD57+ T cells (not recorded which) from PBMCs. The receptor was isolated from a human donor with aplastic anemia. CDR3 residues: CASSPQDQPQHF. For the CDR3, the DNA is TGTGCCAGTAGCCCTCAAGATCAGCCCCAGCATTTT.